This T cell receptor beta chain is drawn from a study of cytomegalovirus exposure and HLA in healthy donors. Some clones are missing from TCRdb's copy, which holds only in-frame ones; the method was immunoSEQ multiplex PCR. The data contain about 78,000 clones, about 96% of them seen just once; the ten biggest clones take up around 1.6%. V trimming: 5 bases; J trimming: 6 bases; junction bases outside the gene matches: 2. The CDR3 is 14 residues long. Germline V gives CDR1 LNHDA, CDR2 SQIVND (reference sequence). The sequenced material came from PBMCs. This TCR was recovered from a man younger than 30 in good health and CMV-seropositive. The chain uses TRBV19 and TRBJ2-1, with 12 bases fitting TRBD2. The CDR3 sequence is CASSWGLAGNEQFF. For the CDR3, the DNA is TGTGCCAGTAGTTGGGGACTAGCGGGCAATGAGCAGTTCTTC.